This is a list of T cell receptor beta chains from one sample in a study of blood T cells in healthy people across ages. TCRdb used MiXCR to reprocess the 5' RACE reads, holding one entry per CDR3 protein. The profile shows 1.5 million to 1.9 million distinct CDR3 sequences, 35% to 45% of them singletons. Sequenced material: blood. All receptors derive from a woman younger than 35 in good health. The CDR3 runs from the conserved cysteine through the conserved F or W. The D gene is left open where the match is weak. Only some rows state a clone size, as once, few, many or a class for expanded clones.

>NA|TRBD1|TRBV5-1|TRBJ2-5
TGCGCCAGCAGCCCCAACAGGGGGGAGACCCAGTACTTC
CASSPNRGETQYF
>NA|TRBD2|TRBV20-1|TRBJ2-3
TGCAGTGCTCTAGCGGGAATTGCAGATACGCAGTATTTT
CSALAGIADTQYF
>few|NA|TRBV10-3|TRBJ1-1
TGTGCCATCAAATTAAACGAGAACACTGAAGCTTTCTTT
CAIKLNENTEAFF
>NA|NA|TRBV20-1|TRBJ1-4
TGCAGTGCTAATGACAGTCCGGAAAAACTGTTTTTT
CSANDSPEKLFF
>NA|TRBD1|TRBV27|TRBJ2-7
TGTGCCAGCAGTTTATGGGGACCGGGACAGGGTAGGTCCTACGAGCAGTACTTC
CASSLWGPGQGRSYEQYF
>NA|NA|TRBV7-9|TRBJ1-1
TGTGCCAGCAGCTTAGCGGGGGATTTAGGAACTGAAGCTTTCTTT
CASSLAGDLGTEAFF
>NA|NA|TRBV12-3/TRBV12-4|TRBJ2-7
TGTGCCAGCAGCCTATCACCCCTACTGGGCGAGCAGTACTTC
CASSLSPLLGEQYF
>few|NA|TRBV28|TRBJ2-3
TGTGCCAGCAGCCAGATAGCTACCACAGATACGCAGTATTTT
CASSQIATTDTQYF
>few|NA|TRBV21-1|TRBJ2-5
TGTGCCAGCAGCAAAGTCGTTTCCCTGGCCAGACCGCGAGGGTACTTC
CASSKVVSLARPRGYF
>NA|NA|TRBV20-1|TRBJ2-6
TGCAGTGCTAGTCACGGGGCGGGGGCCAACGTCCTGACTTTC
CSASHGAGANVLTF
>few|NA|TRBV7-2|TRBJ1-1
TGTGCCAGCAGTTCAATGGGTGTGGCTTTCTTT
CASSSMGVAFF
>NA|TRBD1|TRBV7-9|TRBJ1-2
TGTGCCAGCAGCTTAGGGGACAGGGCTGGCTACACCTTC
CASSLGDRAGYTF
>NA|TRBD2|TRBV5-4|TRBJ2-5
TGTGCCAGCAGCGAGGAGGCTAGCGGGGGGCTACAAGAGACCCAGTACTTC
CASSEEASGGLQETQYF
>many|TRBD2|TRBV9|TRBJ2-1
TGTGCCAGCAGCGTACGTCTAGCGGAGTACAATGAGCAGTTCTTC
CASSVRLAEYNEQFF
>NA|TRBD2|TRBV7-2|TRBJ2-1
TGTGCCAGCAGCATCACCACTAGCGGGGGGGACAATGAGCAGTTCTTC
CASSITTSGGDNEQFF